This TCR beta chain was recovered during a study of T cell responses to AZD1222 COVID-19 vaccine. Study at large: Second-dose timings of about 4 or about 12 weeks were pooled. Notes on the study in general: The donors showed a predominance of white British ancestry and of females, with possible underestimation of clonal diversity. Every sample of the repertoires postdated the peak T cell response. A rise in Spike-specific TCR breadth and depth followed two AZD1222 doses.

About this clone: Its antigen is unidentified.

Generated by immunoSEQ multiplex PCR, the TCRdb table keeps only in-frame clones and is missing some. Of 150,000 to 200,000 clones in the sample, 85% to 95% were seen once. Per germline, CDR1 LGHNA and CDR2 YNFKEQ. The CDR3 sequence is 16 residues long. V gave up 1 base and J gave up 4 bases; unmatched junction bases: 9. The clonotype was recovered from an adult in good health. This material consisted of peripheral blood, taken on day 0 of AZD1222 vaccination. V gene TRBV4-2 combines with J gene TRBJ2-7; 8 bases map to TRBD2. The CDR3 here is CASSQGGLAGGYEQYF. DNA for the CDR3: TGTGCCAGCAGCCAAGGAGGACTAGCTGGGGGATACGAGCAGTACTTC.